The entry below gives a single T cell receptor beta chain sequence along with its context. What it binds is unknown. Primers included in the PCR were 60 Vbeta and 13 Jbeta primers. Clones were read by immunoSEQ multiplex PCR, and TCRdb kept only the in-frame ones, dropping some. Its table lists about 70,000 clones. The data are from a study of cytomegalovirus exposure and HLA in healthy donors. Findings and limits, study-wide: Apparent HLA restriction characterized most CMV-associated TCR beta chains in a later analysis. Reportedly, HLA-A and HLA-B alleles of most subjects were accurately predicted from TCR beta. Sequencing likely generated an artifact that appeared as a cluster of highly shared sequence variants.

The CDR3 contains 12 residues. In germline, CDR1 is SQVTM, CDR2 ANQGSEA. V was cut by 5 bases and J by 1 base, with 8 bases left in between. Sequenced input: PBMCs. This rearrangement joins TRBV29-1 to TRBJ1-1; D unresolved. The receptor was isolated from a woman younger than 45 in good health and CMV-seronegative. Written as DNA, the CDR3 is TGCAGCGTTCGGTACTGGAACACTGAAGCTTTCTTT. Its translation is CSVRYWNTEAFF.